Given below is one T cell receptor (beta chain) in context. It has no known antigen specificity. Base qualities were left out, and no much larger clone turns up one base away. The sample belongs to a study of liver allograft versus peripheral blood T cells (dated by TCRdb to 2019 to 2021). Background on the whole study: The study compared the T cell receptor repertoires present in transplanted livers with the repertoires present in the peripheral blood of liver transplant recipients.

The junction shows trimming of 0 bases on V and 5 bases on J, plus 13 bases between the germline ends. Taken from cysteine to phenylalanine, the CDR3 has 15 residues. The DNA shown is the 45-base CDR3, in frame from base 1. CDR1 and CDR2, looked up from the germline V gene, are WSHSY and SAAADI. Overall results and qualifications from the work: T cell receptor repertoires inside liver allografts were reported to be different from the repertoires detected in peripheral blood.

The sequencer listed for this sample is Illumina MiSeq. TCRdb applied fastp at Q25 and MiXCR to the public reads, then kept only in-frame beta chains. Rows are combined by CDR3 protein, so each entry shows the most common genes and DNA. The table for this sample lists around 6,000 distinct CDR3 sequences; around 16% of them were counted only once. Together, the top ten hold 3% of the sample. The sequence joins TRBV10-2 to TRBJ1-1; a tentative D match to TRBD1 spans 5 bases. The source of this sequence is a human patient who had a liver transplant. After transplantation, some T cells may belong to the graft donor instead of the recipient. CDR3 region: CASSESGGVRTEAFF. The bases read TGCGCCAGCAGTGAGTCCGGGGGAGTGAGGACTGAAGCTTTCTTT.